These T cell receptor beta chains were read from a single sample in a study of shared clonotypes between healthy human individuals. Here immunoSEQ multiplex PCR was the method, and the copy in TCRdb shows in-frame clones only, minus some. Among 600,000 or so clones, more than 95% were seen once, and the ten largest hold approximately 0.3%. Sequenced input: naive CD8+ T cells sorted from blood. The receptors here all came from a young man in good health. The CDR3 runs from the conserved cysteine through the conserved F or W. A D gene is named only where the DNA matches it firmly. A row's size may be missing; if present it is once, few, many or a size class.

V,D,J,size,DNA,CDR3
TRBV6-5,NA,TRBJ1-2,NA,TGTGCCAGCAGTTACTCGTCGGGGAAAGGCTACACCTTC,CASSYSSGKGYTF
TRBV6-1,NA,TRBJ2-1,NA,TGTGCCAGCAGGGGGACCCACAATGAGCAGTTCTTC,CASRGTHNEQFF
TRBV29-1,NA,TRBJ2-1,NA,TGCAGCGTTGTTCACCTTTGGTACAATGAGCAGTTCTTC,CSVVHLWYNEQFF
TRBV14,NA,TRBJ1-1,NA,TGTGCCAGCAGACCAAGTGGGCGAGGGACTGAAGCTTTCTTT,CASRPSGRGTEAFF
TRBV7-9,TRBD2,TRBJ2-1,NA,TGTGCCAGCAGCAAGACTAGCGGGAGGTCCTACAATGAGCAGTTCTTC,CASSKTSGRSYNEQFF
TRBV28,TRBD2,TRBJ2-7,NA,TGTGCCAGCAGTTCCTGGACTAGTTCCTACGAGCAGTACTTC,CASSSWTSSYEQYF
TRBV27,NA,TRBJ2-7,NA,TGTGCCAGCAGTCAGGGTATGGGGACGGCCGAGCAGTACTTC,CASSQGMGTAEQYF
TRBV30,NA,TRBJ1-5,NA,TGTGCCTGGAGTGTAGGTTCCCGGGCGCACAATCAGCCCCAGCATTTT,CAWSVGSRAHNQPQHF
TRBV27,TRBD2,TRBJ2-1,NA,TGTGCCAGCAGTTCAAGGGGGGAACTAGCGGGCTTGGAGTTCTTC,CASSSRGELAGLEFF
TRBV7-9,TRBD2,TRBJ2-5,NA,TGTGCCAGCAGCTCCATGACTGAGGGCAGCGGGAGGGAGACCCAGTACTTC,CASSSMTEGSGRETQYF
TRBV7-9,NA,TRBJ2-1,once,TGTGCCAGCAGCGGGGCCTCACCTACCCAGAGCTCCTACAATGAGCAGTTCTTC,CASSGASPTQSSYNEQFF
TRBV4-3,NA,TRBJ2-5,NA,TGCGCCAGCAGCCAAGATATCTTGGAGACCCAGTACTTC,CASSQDILETQYF
TRBV7-2,NA,TRBJ1-1,NA,TGTGCCAGCAGCTGGGGAGGTGAGAACACTGAAGCTTTCTTT,CASSWGGENTEAFF
TRBV6-5,NA,TRBJ2-7,NA,TGTGCCAGCAGAACGAGACAGTCCTACGAGCAGTACTTC,CASRTRQSYEQYF
TRBV7-9,NA,TRBJ2-5,NA,TGTGCCAGCAGCCTTTTTGAGGAAGAGACCCAGTACTTC,CASSLFEEETQYF
TRBV5-4,NA,TRBJ2-5,NA,TGTGCCAGCAGCTTGGCGGACAGTAAAGGGACCCAGTACTTC,CASSLADSKGTQYF
TRBV4-1,NA,TRBJ2-1,NA,TGCGCCAGCAGGGGTACGGACCTCAATGAGCAGTTCTTC,CASRGTDLNEQFF
TRBV15,TRBD1,TRBJ1-5,NA,TGTGCCACCAGCAGAGACCAGGGGGCTCAAGGGCAGCCCCAGCATTTT,CATSRDQGAQGQPQHF
TRBV30,TRBD1,TRBJ2-1,once,TGTGCCTGGAGTGTGCCGGGACAGGGATACAATGAGCAGTTCTTC,CAWSVPGQGYNEQFF
TRBV19,TRBD2,TRBJ2-3,NA,TGTGCCAGTAGGACTAGCGGGAGCCTGCGTCGCACAGATACGCAGTATTTT,CASRTSGSLRRTDTQYF
TRBV7-8,TRBD1,TRBJ2-1,NA,TGTGCCAGCAGGTGGTGGGACAGCCCTAACAATGAGCAGTTCTTC,CASRWWDSPNNEQFF
TRBV7-8,TRBD2,TRBJ2-1,once,TGTGCCAGCAGCTCGAGGACTAGCGGGAGGGCCGCGTACAATGAGCAGTTCTTC,CASSSRTSGRAAYNEQFF
TRBV27,NA,TRBJ2-1,NA,TGTGCCAGCAGTTTTGGGTCCTACAATGAGCAGTTCTTC,CASSFGSYNEQFF
TRBV28,TRBD1,TRBJ2-5,once,TGTGCCAGCAGTCCCCGGGACAGGGGGATCCAAGAGACCCAGTACTTC,CASSPRDRGIQETQYF
TRBV6-6,NA,TRBJ2-1,NA,TGTGCCAGCAGTTACTGGGGTGAGCAGTTCTTC,CASSYWGEQFF
TRBV18,NA,TRBJ2-5,NA,TGTGCCAGCTCACCGGCACCGGGGGAGACCCAGTACTTC,CASSPAPGETQYF
TRBV29-1,TRBD1,TRBJ2-2,NA,TGCAGCGTGGGCGAGCAGGGGGCTAACACCGGGGAGCTGTTTTTT,CSVGEQGANTGELFF
TRBV28,TRBD1,TRBJ1-4,NA,TGTGCCAGCAGGGCCGGGACAGAACTGTTTTTT,CASRAGTELFF
TRBV29-1,NA,TRBJ2-7,NA,TGCAGCGTTGAGGATTATGACAGCTACGAGCAGTACTTC,CSVEDYDSYEQYF